This T cell receptor beta chain was found in a study of blood T cell repertoires in COVID-19. At the level of the study: PBMCs, B-cell-depleted T cells, or T cells provided the cDNA or gDNA that made up the material.

This CDR3 is 16 amino acids long. The germline V gene has CDR1 LGHDT and CDR2 YNNKEL (reference sequence). V was cut by 2 bases and J by 3 bases, with 16 bases left in between. Sequencing was performed with immunoSEQ multiplex PCR; in TCRdb, only in-frame clones are kept and a portion is missing. The sample records roughly 400,000 clones, 80% to 95% being singletons. The V call is TRBV3-1 (or the pseudogene TRBV3-2), the J call TRBJ1-1; D might be TRBD1 (6 bases). Sequenced sample: PBMCs or T cells enriched from blood (not recorded which). This sequence was found in a man between 18 and 29 years old who had recovered from COVID-19. CDR3 DNA: TGTGCCAGCAGCCAACCGACAGAGGGGGTTGACACTGAAGCTTTCTTT. Its protein is CASSQPTEGVDTEAFF.